Listed below are T cell receptor beta chains from one sample, sequenced in a study of T cells in Graves' hyperthyroidism and ophthalmopathy. One entry per CDR3 protein, called by TCRdb with MiXCR from the multiplex PCR reads. The repertoire holds a few hundred thousand distinct CDR3 sequences, with roughly an eighth as singletons. The sequencing input was blood. These receptors were collected from a woman under 30 with Graves' hyperthyroidism. Both conserved end residues are part of each CDR3. D genes are given only for firm matches. Some rows have no size entry. The others give once, few or many, or a class for an expanded clone.

V	D	J	size	DNA	CDR3
TRBV6-5	-	TRBJ1-2	few	TGTGCCAGCAGTTACTCGTTAACAAGTACTAACTATGGCTACACCTTC	CASSYSLTSTNYGYTF
TRBV28	TRBD1	TRBJ1-6	few	TGTGCCAGCAGGGACCCGACAGGGTCTGGCTCACCCCTCCACTTT	CASRDPTGSGSPLHF
TRBV30	-	TRBJ1-1	many	TGTGCCTGGAGTGTACGTCTTTTGAACACTGAAGCTTTCTTT	CAWSVRLLNTEAFF
TRBV19	-	TRBJ1-5	-	TGTGCCAGTAGTATTCGGACCGCGGCCATCAATCAGCCCCAGCATTTT	CASSIRTAAINQPQHF
TRBV9	-	TRBJ1-3	-	TGTGCCAGCAGCGTCAGGGGAAACACCATATATTTT	CASSVRGNTIYF
TRBV3-1	TRBD1	TRBJ2-2	few	TGTGCCAGCAGCCATCCTGGACAGGCGAACACCGGGGAGCTGTTTTTT	CASSHPGQANTGELFF
TRBV24-1	TRBD1	TRBJ2-5	many	TGTGCCACCAGTGATTCGGACAGGACTTTTGAGACCCAGTACTTC	CATSDSDRTFETQYF
TRBV4-2	-	TRBJ2-1	few	TGTGCCAGCAGAAGATCGACGGGACTCAGCTCCTACAATGAGCAGTTCTTC	CASRRSTGLSSYNEQFF
TRBV2	TRBD1	TRBJ1-1	many	TGTGCCAGCACCTCCAGGGGGTTAAACACTGAAGCTTTCTTT	CASTSRGLNTEAFF
TRBV15	-	TRBJ1-2	few	TGTGCCACCAGCAGAGATGAATATGGCTACACCTTC	CATSRDEYGYTF
TRBV4-1	TRBD2	TRBJ2-1	few	TGCGCCAGCAGCCAAGAGGCTAGCGGGAGACCCCGGGCGGATGAGCAGTTCTTC	CASSQEASGRPRADEQFF